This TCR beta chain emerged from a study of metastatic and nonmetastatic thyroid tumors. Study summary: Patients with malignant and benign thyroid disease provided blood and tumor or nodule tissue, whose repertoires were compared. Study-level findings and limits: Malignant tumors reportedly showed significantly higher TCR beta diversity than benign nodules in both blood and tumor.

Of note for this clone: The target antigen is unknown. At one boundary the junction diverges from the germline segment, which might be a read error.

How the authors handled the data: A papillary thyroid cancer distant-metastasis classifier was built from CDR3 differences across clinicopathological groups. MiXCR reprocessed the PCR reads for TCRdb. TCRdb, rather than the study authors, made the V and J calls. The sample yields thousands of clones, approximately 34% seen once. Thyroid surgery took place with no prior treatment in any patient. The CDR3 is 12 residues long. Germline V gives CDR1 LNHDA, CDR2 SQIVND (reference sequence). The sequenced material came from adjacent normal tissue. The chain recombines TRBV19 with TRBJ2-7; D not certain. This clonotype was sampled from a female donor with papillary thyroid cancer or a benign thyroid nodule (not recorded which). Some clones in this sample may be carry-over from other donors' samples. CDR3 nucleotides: TGTGCCAGTAGGGACGCGTCCTACGATCAGTACTTC. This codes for CASRDASYDQYF. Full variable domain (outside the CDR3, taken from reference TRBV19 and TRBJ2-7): DGGITQSPKYLFRKEGQNVTLSCEQNLNHDAMYWYRQDPGQGLRLIYYSQIVNDFQKGDIAEGYSVSREKKESFPLTVTSAQKNPTAFYLCASRDASYDQYFGPGTRLTVT.